Listed below are T cell receptor beta chains from one sample, sequenced in a study of T cell responses to AZD1222 COVID-19 vaccine. Using immunoSEQ multiplex PCR, the repertoire was profiled, and TCRdb retains in-frame clones only, with some absent. The sample lists 66,000 or so clones, 75% to 85% occurring once. The sequences come from peripheral blood, collected on day 0 of MenACWY control vaccination. The receptors derive from an adult in good health. Each CDR3 is given with its conserved first and last residue. The D gene is left open where the match is weak. Size is omitted from some rows. Given values are once, few, many or a class for expanded clones.

v_gene	j_gene	d_gene	abundance	CDR3nt	CDR3aa
TRBV6-5	TRBJ1-6	-	-	TGTGCCAGCAGTCCACAGAGCACGGGCAATTCACCCCTCCACTTT	CASSPQSTGNSPLHF
TRBV3-1/TRBV3-2	TRBJ2-5	TRBD2	once	TGTGCCAGCAGAATGGGGGGAGGGAGGACTGAGACCCAGTACTTC	CASRMGGGRTETQYF
TRBV5-1	TRBJ1-1	TRBD1	-	TGCGCCAGCAGCTTGGCCGGACAGGCCCTAAGCGAAGCTTTCTTT	CASSLAGQALSEAFF
TRBV7-2	TRBJ2-6	-	-	TGTGCCAGCAGCTTAGATACGGAACCTGGGGCCAACGTCCTGACTTTC	CASSLDTEPGANVLTF
TRBV19	TRBJ1-5	TRBD1	few	TGTGCCAGTAGCACTCCCGGGACAGGGCCCTATAGCAATCAGCCCCAGCATTTT	CASSTPGTGPYSNQPQHF
TRBV6-5	TRBJ2-1	-	-	TGTGCCAGCAGTTACTCAGGGCAGAATGAGCAGTTCTTC	CASSYSGQNEQFF
TRBV2	TRBJ2-2	-	once	TGTGCCAGCAGTGAAGCGCCCCGGGCCGGGGAGCTGTTTTTT	CASSEAPRAGELFF
TRBV2	TRBJ2-7	-	few	TGTGCCAGCAGTGCCGACACGGGCCGGTACGAGCAGTACTTC	CASSADTGRYEQYF
TRBV6-2/TRBV6-3	TRBJ1-1	TRBD1	-	TGTGCCGGCAGCAACAGGGGTGGCAAGAACACTGAAGCTTTCTTT	CAGSNRGGKNTEAFF
TRBV29-1	TRBJ1-1	-	-	TGCAGCGTTAGAGTCGGCGGGGAAGCTTTCTTT	CSVRVGGEAFF
TRBV4-2	TRBJ2-3	-	-	TGTGCCAGCAGCCCCGGACCGAGGGATACGCAGTATTTT	CASSPGPRDTQYF
TRBV7-3	TRBJ1-5	-	-	TGTGCCAGCAGCCCCGGGGCAGAAAGTCAGCCCCAGCATTTT	CASSPGAESQPQHF
TRBV10-3	TRBJ2-1	-	-	TGTGCCATCAGCCCGTCCCCCCAGGGCAATGAGCAGTTCTTC	CAISPSPQGNEQFF
TRBV2	TRBJ2-2	TRBD1	once	TGTGCCAGCAGATCCGGGACAGGGGTAACCGGGGAGCTGTTTTTT	CASRSGTGVTGELFF
TRBV5-6	TRBJ2-3	TRBD1	once	TGTGCCAGCAGCTTGAGAACAGGGGTGGCAGATACGCAGTATTTT	CASSLRTGVADTQYF
TRBV29-1	TRBJ2-5	TRBD1	-	TGCAGCGTTTGGGACAGCCAAGAGACCCAGTACTTC	CSVWDSQETQYF
TRBV12-3/TRBV12-4	TRBJ1-5	-	-	TGTGCCAGCAGCCAAGAGGCCTCTCAGCCCCAGCATTTT	CASSQEASQPQHF
TRBV28	TRBJ2-3	-	-	TGTGCCAGCAGTTTTAGTCGGGCCACAGATACGCAGTATTTT	CASSFSRATDTQYF
TRBV19	TRBJ1-5	-	-	TGTGCCAGTAGTATGGGGAAGCCCAATCAGCCCCAGCATTTT	CASSMGKPNQPQHF
TRBV11-3	TRBJ1-1	-	-	TGTGCCAGCAGCTTATGGATGAACACTGAAGCTTTCTTT	CASSLWMNTEAFF
TRBV30	TRBJ1-2	-	-	TGTGCCGGGATCAGGGATGGAGGCTACACCTTC	CAGIRDGGYTF
TRBV3-1/TRBV3-2	TRBJ2-1	TRBD2	-	TGTGCCAGCAGCCAACGAGCGGGAGGGCTCAATGAGCAGTTCTTC	CASSQRAGGLNEQFF
TRBV6-2/TRBV6-3	TRBJ1-1	TRBD1	few	TGTGCCAGCAGTAACTTTTATCCACGGACAGGGGGTGTTACTGAAGCTTTCTTT	CASSNFYPRTGGVTEAFF
TRBV5-1	TRBJ2-3	-	-	TGCGCCAGCAGCTTAGATCTAACGGTCCCGAAAGATACGCAGTATTTT	CASSLDLTVPKDTQYF
TRBV2	TRBJ2-5	-	-	TGTGCCAGCAGTGACAGGGTCTCCCAAGAGACCCAGTACTTC	CASSDRVSQETQYF
TRBV6-2/TRBV6-3	TRBJ2-3	TRBD1	-	TGTGCCAGCAGCCTCAGGGGTGGGGACAGTGGATTTGATACGCAGTATTTT	CASSLRGGDSGFDTQYF
TRBV4-3	TRBJ1-1	-	-	TGCGCCAGCAGCCAAGGGATAGGGACGGAGAACACTGAAGCTTTCTTT	CASSQGIGTENTEAFF
TRBV6-1	TRBJ2-7	-	-	TGTGCCAGCAGTGAGATGGGCAGGGTGGGCTACGAGCAGTACTTC	CASSEMGRVGYEQYF
TRBV30	TRBJ2-3	-	-	TGTGCCTGGAATCGATACCTAGGCACGCAGTATTTT	CAWNRYLGTQYF
TRBV5-1	TRBJ2-3	-	once	TGCGCCAGCAGCTTGGTACCAGGGGCTGGCACAGATACGCAGTATTTT	CASSLVPGAGTDTQYF
TRBV28	TRBJ2-3	-	-	TGTGCCAGCAGTCCCCCGGGCTCAGGGAGCACAGATACGCAGTATTTT	CASSPPGSGSTDTQYF
TRBV3-1/TRBV3-2	TRBJ1-6	-	-	TGTGCCAGCAGCCAAGTGGTCCCGGGGTCACCCCTCCACTTT	CASSQVVPGSPLHF
TRBV5-8	TRBJ2-2	TRBD2	once	TGTGCCAGCAGCCCCGCGAGACTAGCGGTGAACACCGGGGAGCTGTTTTTT	CASSPARLAVNTGELFF
TRBV10-3	TRBJ1-6	TRBD1	-	TGTGCCATCAGTGAGTCAGAACAGGGGTGGTCACCCCTCCACTTT	CAISESEQGWSPLHF
TRBV5-1	TRBJ1-2	-	few	TGCGCCAGCAGCTTGTCAGGGCCGGCGGGAGGCTACACCTTC	CASSLSGPAGGYTF
TRBV19	TRBJ1-3	TRBD1	-	TGTGCCAGTAAAGAGGACAGGAACTCTGGAAACACCATATATTTT	CASKEDRNSGNTIYF
TRBV15	TRBJ2-3	-	-	TGTGCCACCAGCAGAGAGTACCGGGCAGAAGATACGCAGTATTTT	CATSREYRAEDTQYF
TRBV5-6	TRBJ2-7	TRBD2	medium-sized	TGTGCCAGTATGAGCCTAGCGGGAGATTACTTC	CASMSLAGDYF
TRBV28	TRBJ1-5	TRBD1	-	TGTGCCAGCAGTACCGGGACAGGGTATGATCAGCCCCAGCATTTT	CASSTGTGYDQPQHF
TRBV5-6	TRBJ2-1	-	-	TGTGCCAGCAGCTTTATAGGTGAAGCGGATGAGCAGTTCTTC	CASSFIGEADEQFF
TRBV6-5	TRBJ1-4	-	few	TGTGCCAGCAGGCCGGGCCCAACTAATGAAAAACTGTTTTTT	CASRPGPTNEKLFF
TRBV5-4	TRBJ2-5	TRBD2	-	TGTGCCAGCAGCTTGTCGGCTAGCGGGAGGGCCAGGAAGACCCAGTACTTC	CASSLSASGRARKTQYF
TRBV27	TRBJ2-1	-	-	TGTGCCACCCGGGACGGGGGCTCTAATGAGCAGTTCTTC	CATRDGGSNEQFF
TRBV5-6	TRBJ1-2	-	once	TGTGCCAGCAACCACAGAACCCCGCAGGGCTATGGCTACACCTTC	CASNHRTPQGYGYTF
TRBV11-2	TRBJ1-1	-	-	TGTGCCAGCAGCCCCACCGGACAGTGGAACACTGAAGCTTTCTTT	CASSPTGQWNTEAFF
TRBV10-3	TRBJ1-5	-	-	TGTGCCATCAGTGAGTCGGGTGGGGACAATCAGCCCCAGCATTTT	CAISESGGDNQPQHF
TRBV5-4	TRBJ2-2	-	-	TGTGCCAGCAGCTTGGGGCGCACCGGGGAGCTGTTTTTT	CASSLGRTGELFF